Below, 7 T cell receptor beta chains from the same sample are listed, as sequenced in a study of graft-versus-host responses after intestinal transplantation. The antigens these receptors bind are not known. TCRdb's copy holds only in-frame clones and misses some; the assay was immunoSEQ multiplex PCR. The table includes about 110,000 clones, 93% detected once. This material consisted of unstimulated CD8+ T cells sorted from spleen or lymph node cells, taken before intestinal transplant. These receptors were taken from a human donor who received an intestinal transplant.

The chain joins TRBV5-1 to TRBJ2-2, with 11 bases lining up with TRBD2. The ends lost 3 bases at V and 1 base at J; junction bases unmatched: 11. This CDR3 region has 19 residues. Germline loops: CDR1 SGHRS, CDR2 YFSETQ. The DNA for the CDR3 is TGCGCCAGCAGCTCAGAGGGACTAGCGGCCACAATGAACACCGGGGAGCTGTTTTTT. The encoded protein is CASSSEGLAATMNTGELFF.

The CDR3 DNA is TGTGCCGCGAGACCTTGGGGGCAGTTCTATGGCTACACCTTC. This translates into CAARPWGQFYGYTF. The rearrangement links TRBV5-4 to TRBJ1-2, with a possible D match to TRBD1 (6 bases). Between the trimmed V and J ends, which lost 10 bases and 4 bases, there was a span of 20 bases. This CDR3 has 14 residues. Per germline, CDR1 SGHNT and CDR2 YYREEE (reference sequence).

The chain is built from TRBV11-3 and TRBJ1-1, with D unclear. Germline CDR1 reads SGHNT; CDR2 reads YENEEA. V was shortened by 1 base and J by 1 base, with 4 bases between the two germline ends. This CDR3 is 13 amino acids long. CDR3 protein: CASSLASNTEAFF. The DNA for the CDR3 is TGTGCCAGCAGCTTAGCGTCGAACACTGAAGCTTTCTTT.

The chain employs TRBV9 and TRBJ2-5; D is uncertain. Germline CDR1 SGDLS, CDR2 YYNGEE. The V end was cut by 0 bases, the J end by 9 bases, with 12 bases between. This CDR3 is built from 13 residues. The CDR3 DNA reads as TGTGCCAGCAGCGTAGGGCCTATATCGGCCCAGTACTTC. Encoded protein: CASSVGPISAQYF.

This sequence joins TRBV23-1 and TRBJ2-7, with 10 bases lining up with TRBD2. TRBV23-1 is an ORF for which the function is uncertain. This CDR3 region has 14 residues. V was clipped by 8 bases and J by 1 base; unmatched bases: 5. DNA of the CDR3: TGCGCCAGCTCCCTACTAGCGGGATCCTACGAGCAGTACTTC. Residues: CASSLLAGSYEQYF.

V gene TRBV2 combines with J gene TRBJ2-7, with TRBD2 matching 9 bases. From germline, CDR1 is SNHLY and CDR2 FYNNEI. Trimming removed 6 bases from V and 3 bases from J; junction bases left unmatched: 9. The length of the CDR3 is 15 residues. The chain's CDR3 is CASRQGTSGFYEQYF. DNA for the CDR3: TGTGCCAGCAGACAAGGCACTAGCGGGTTCTACGAGCAGTACTTC.

The chain has TRBV6-1 and TRBJ1-5; 7 positions match TRBD1. J gave up 0 bases and V 2 bases, and 19 bases lay outside the gene matches. The CDR3 contains 21 residues. Per germline, CDR1 MNHNS and CDR2 SASEGT. This CDR3 is CASSENHESKGAKYSNQPQHF. DNA of the CDR3: TGTGCCAGCAGTGAAAATCATGAAAGTAAGGGGGCTAAATATAGCAATCAGCCCCAGCATTTT.